This T cell receptor beta chain comes out of a study of monozygotic twins with inflammatory bowel disease. Study-wide results and caveats: Since immunosuppressive treatments differed, patient repertoires may have gained added variability. Among IBD patients, TCRbeta diversity (inverse Simpson) was lower than in healthy co-twins.

Concerning this clonotype itself: The antigen remains undetermined.

Via template switching, UMIs carrying a 6-nucleotide sample barcode were introduced. TCRdb reprocessed the 5' RACE reads and keeps a single row for each CDR3 protein, giving no DNA. Its clone listing holds some 450,000 distinct CDR3 sequences. CDR1 DFQATT and CDR2 SNEGSKA come from the germline V gene (reference sequence). The CDR3 length is 13 residues. This chain uses TRBV20-1 with TRBJ1-5. Sequenced material: blood. The clonotype originates from a human donor with ulcerative colitis or Crohn's disease, or a healthy co-twin of an affected twin (not recorded which). CDR3 sequence: CSASPEVGQPQHF.